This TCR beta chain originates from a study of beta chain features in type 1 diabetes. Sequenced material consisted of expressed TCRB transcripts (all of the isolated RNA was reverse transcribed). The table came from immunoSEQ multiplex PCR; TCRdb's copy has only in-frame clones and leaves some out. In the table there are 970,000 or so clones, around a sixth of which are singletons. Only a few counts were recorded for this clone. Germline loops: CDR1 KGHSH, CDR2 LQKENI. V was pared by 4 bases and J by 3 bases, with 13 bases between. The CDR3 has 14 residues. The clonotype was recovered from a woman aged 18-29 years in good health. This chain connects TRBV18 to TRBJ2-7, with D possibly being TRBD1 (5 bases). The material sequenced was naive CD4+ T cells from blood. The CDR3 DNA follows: TGTGCCAGCTCACGCGACAAGGGGTTCTACGAGCAGTACTTC. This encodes CASSRDKGFYEQYF.